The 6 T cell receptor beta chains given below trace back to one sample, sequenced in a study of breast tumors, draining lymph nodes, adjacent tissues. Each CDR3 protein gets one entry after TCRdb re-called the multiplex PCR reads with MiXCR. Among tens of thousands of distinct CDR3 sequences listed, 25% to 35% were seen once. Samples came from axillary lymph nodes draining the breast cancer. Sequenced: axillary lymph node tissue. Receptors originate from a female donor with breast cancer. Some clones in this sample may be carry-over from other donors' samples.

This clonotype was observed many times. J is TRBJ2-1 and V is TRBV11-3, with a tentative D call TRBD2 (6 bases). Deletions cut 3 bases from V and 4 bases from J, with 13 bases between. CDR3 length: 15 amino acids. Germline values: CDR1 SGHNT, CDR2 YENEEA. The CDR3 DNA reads TGTGCCAGCAGCTTTCGGGACGGACTATACAATGAGCAGTTCTTC. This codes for CASSFRDGLYNEQFF.

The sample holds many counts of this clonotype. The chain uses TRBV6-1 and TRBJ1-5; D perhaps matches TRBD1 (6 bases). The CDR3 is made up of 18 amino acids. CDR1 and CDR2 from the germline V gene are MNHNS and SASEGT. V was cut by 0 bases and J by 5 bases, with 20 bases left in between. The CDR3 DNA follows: TGTGCCAGCAGTGAAGCTCCCATTACAGTCAGGGGTGATCAGCCCCAGCATTTT. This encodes CASSEAPITVRGDQPQHF.

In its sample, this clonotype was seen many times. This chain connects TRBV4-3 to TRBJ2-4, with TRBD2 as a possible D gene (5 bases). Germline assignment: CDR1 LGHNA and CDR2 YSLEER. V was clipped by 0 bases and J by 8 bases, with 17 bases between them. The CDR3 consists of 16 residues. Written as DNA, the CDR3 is TGCGCCAGCAGCCAAGATAGTAGCGCCATAGGGCACATTCAGTACTTC. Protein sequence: CASSQDSSAIGHIQYF.

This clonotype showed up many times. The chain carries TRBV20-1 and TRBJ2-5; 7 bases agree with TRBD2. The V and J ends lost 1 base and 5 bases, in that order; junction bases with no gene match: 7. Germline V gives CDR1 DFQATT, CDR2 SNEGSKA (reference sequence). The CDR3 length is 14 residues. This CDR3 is CSARVGGSSETQYF. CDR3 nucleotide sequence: TGCAGTGCTAGAGTGGGCGGGAGTAGCGAGACCCAGTACTTC.

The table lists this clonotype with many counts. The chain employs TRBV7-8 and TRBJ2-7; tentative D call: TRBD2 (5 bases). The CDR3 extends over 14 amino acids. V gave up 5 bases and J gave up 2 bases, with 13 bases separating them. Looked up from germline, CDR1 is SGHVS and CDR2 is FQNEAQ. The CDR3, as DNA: TGTGCCAGCAGCCTGGCGGGTCAAACCTACGAGCAGTACTTC. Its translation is CASSLAGQTYEQYF.

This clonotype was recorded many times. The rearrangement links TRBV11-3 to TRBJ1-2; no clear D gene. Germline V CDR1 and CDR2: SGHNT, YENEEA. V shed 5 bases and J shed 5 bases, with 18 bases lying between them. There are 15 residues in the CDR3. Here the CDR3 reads CASSLFSAASYGYTF. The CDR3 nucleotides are TGTGCCAGCAGCCTCTTTTCGGCTGCATCTTATGGCTACACCTTC.